The following is a TCR beta chain sequence with its context. The data are from a study of blood T cell repertoires in COVID-19. From germline, CDR1 is MNHEY and CDR2 SMNVEV (reference sequence). Germline trimming cut 1 base from V and 6 bases from J; bases unmatched to any gene: 12. The CDR3 is 18 amino acids. The method was immunoSEQ multiplex PCR; TCRdb's version includes in-frame clones alone and lacks a portion of them. Among 80,000 to 90,000 clones listed, 80% to 90% were seen once. The chain couples TRBV27 to TRBJ2-1; the match to TRBD2 covers 10 bases. The receptor was derived from a man older than 75 with active or convalescent COVID-19. Sequenced sample: peripheral blood. CDR3 coding DNA: TGTGCCAGCAGTTTATTTGGGCTAGCGGGAGAAGGGGGCAATGAGCAGTTCTTC. Encoded protein: CASSLFGLAGEGGNEQFF.